A selection of T cell receptor beta chains follows, all from one sample in a study of blood T cells in healthy people across ages. TCRdb analysed the 5' RACE reads with MiXCR anew, one entry per CDR3 protein. The sample records over a million distinct CDR3 sequences, 40% to 45% being singletons. What was sequenced was blood. All receptors derive from a woman younger than 30 in good health. Both conserved end residues are part of each CDR3. D genes are given only for firm matches. Not all rows give a size; the values are once, few, many and, for expanded clones, a class.

TGTGCCAGCGGCCGACAGGGGAGGGGCTACACCTTC,CASGRQGRGYTF,once,12,TRBV12-3/TRBV12-4,TRBD1,TRBJ1-2
TGCAGCGGTCTCGGGGAGGGATTTGAAAAACTGTTTTTT,CSGLGEGFEKLFF,few,13,TRBV29-1,NA,TRBJ1-4
TGTGCCATCAGTGGTTTCGACAGCATTAACTATGGCTACACCTTC,CAISGFDSINYGYTF,NA,15,TRBV10-3,NA,TRBJ1-2
TGCGCCAGCAGCCAAGACCTAATGATGAACACTGAAGCTTTCTTT,CASSQDLMMNTEAFF,NA,15,TRBV4-1,NA,TRBJ1-1
TGTGCCAGCAGCCAAACATCCGGGACTAGTGCTTCCGGTGAGCAGTTCTTC,CASSQTSGTSASGEQFF,few,17,TRBV4-2,TRBD2,TRBJ2-1
TGTGCCAGCAGCCTAGGAAGCCCAGATACGCAGTATTTT,CASSLGSPDTQYF,many,13,TRBV7-2,NA,TRBJ2-3
TGCGCCAGCAGCCCCTTACTAGCGGGGGGTGGAGATACGCAGTATTTT,CASSPLLAGGGDTQYF,NA,16,TRBV4-3,TRBD2,TRBJ2-3
TGTGCCAGCAGAGACACAGGGACCGGCGATACTGAAGCTTTCTTT,CASRDTGTGDTEAFF,NA,15,TRBV6-6,NA,TRBJ1-1
TGCAGTGCTTGGATTGGAAGTATCTATGGCTACACCTTC,CSAWIGSIYGYTF,NA,13,TRBV20-1,NA,TRBJ1-2
TGTGCCAGCAGTGAATTCAAAGCGGGCCTACTGGATACGCAGTATTTT,CASSEFKAGLLDTQYF,NA,16,TRBV25-1,NA,TRBJ2-3
TGTGCCAGCAGCATCGGAAGCGGGAGCTGGAATGAGCAGTTCTTC,CASSIGSGSWNEQFF,NA,15,TRBV7-9,TRBD2,TRBJ2-1
TGTGCCAGCAGCTTACCCGTGGGGGGACTTAATGAAAAACTGTTTTTT,CASSLPVGGLNEKLFF,NA,16,TRBV7-2,NA,TRBJ1-4
TGTGCCAGCAGCCTCACTAGCGGGAATTTCGAGACCCAGTACTTC,CASSLTSGNFETQYF,NA,15,TRBV11-2,TRBD2,TRBJ2-5
TGTGCCAGCAGCTTCGACCCAGCGGGGGGCTCTGGAAACACCATATATTTT,CASSFDPAGGSGNTIYF,NA,17,TRBV7-2,NA,TRBJ1-3
TGCAGTGCTAGAGGGACACCTTCCGGGGAGACCCAGTACTTC,CSARGTPSGETQYF,NA,14,TRBV20-1,NA,TRBJ2-5
TGTGCCAGCAGCCAAGACCCGGAATCCTATGGCTACACCTTC,CASSQDPESYGYTF,NA,14,TRBV14,NA,TRBJ1-2
TGTGCCAGCAGCCCCCAGCCGGAGTACAATGAGCAGTTCTTC,CASSPQPEYNEQFF,few,14,TRBV11-1,NA,TRBJ2-1
TGTGCCAGCAGTTTCCCATCGGACTCTCAAGAGACCCAGTACTTC,CASSFPSDSQETQYF,NA,15,TRBV28,NA,TRBJ2-5